The next 18 T cell receptor beta chains were all read from a single sample in a study of cytomegalovirus exposure and HLA in healthy donors. PCR was performed using 60 Vbeta and 13 Jbeta primers. Sequencing used immunoSEQ multiplex PCR; TCRdb keeps in-frame clones, though not all of them. The data show around 200,000 clones, 77% seen once. Source material: PBMCs. The receptors were gathered from a woman aged 60-70 years in good health and CMV-seropositive.

This clone was found a few times. The chain couples TRBV10-3 to TRBJ2-1; 12 bases match TRBD2. This CDR3 has 18 residues. Unmatched junction bases numbered 9, after V lost 4 bases and J lost 2 bases. Germline V gives CDR1 ENHRY, CDR2 SYGVKD. The CDR3 coding sequence is TGTGCCATCAGTGGGCTAGCGGGGGGGCAGAACACCTACAATGAGCAGTTCTTC. It specifies CAISGLAGGQNTYNEQFF.

The sample holds one count of this clone. The chain couples TRBV5-1 to TRBJ2-7; D is unresolved. V gave up 2 bases and J gave up 9 bases, with 21 bases separating them. Per germline, CDR1 SGHRS and CDR2 YFSETQ. This CDR3 is 15 amino acids long. CDR3 sequence (DNA): TGCGCCAGCAGCTTAACCGGAGACTCCTACGAGCGGCAGTACTTC. Its protein product is CASSLTGDSYERQYF.

The chain uses TRBV2 and TRBJ2-5; 10 nucleotides line up with TRBD2. The germline gives CDR1 SNHLY, CDR2 FYNNEI. This CDR3 is built from 15 residues. V lost 8 bases to trimming and J lost 3 bases; unmatched junction nucleotides: 9. For the CDR3, the DNA is TGTGCCAGCGCTAGCGGGGGTTCGGTGGAAGAGACCCAGTACTTC. Translation gives CASASGGSVEETQYF.

The chain is built from TRBV18 and TRBJ2-6; 8 bases agree with TRBD2. Germline V gene lookup returns CDR1 KGHSH and CDR2 LQKENI. Losses at the gene ends were 4 bases for V and 3 bases for J; bases not matched to a gene: 8. The CDR3 consists of 17 residues. The CDR3: CASSRGTSGLGANVLTF. For the CDR3, the DNA is TGTGCCAGCTCACGGGGCACTAGCGGCCTTGGGGCCAACGTCCTGACTTTC.

The V and J genes are TRBV6-1 and TRBJ1-6, with D possibly matching TRBD1 (6 bases). Trimming removed 6 bases at V and 9 bases at J, with 12 bases between. There are 13 residues in the CDR3. Germline V gene lookup returns CDR1 MNHNS and CDR2 SASEGT. In DNA form, the CDR3 reads TGTGCCAGCAGCGCAGGGGCTACTTCACCCCTCCACTTT. It yields the protein CASSAGATSPLHF.

This clone was observed a few times. The V gene is TRBV5-6, the J gene TRBJ1-5; D unclear. V lost 2 bases, J lost 3 bases, and 3 bases lay in between. Germline loops: CDR1 SGHDT, CDR2 YYEEEE. The length of the CDR3 is 12 residues. The CDR3 protein is CASSFYNQPQHF. The CDR3 coding sequence is TGTGCCAGCAGCTTTTACAATCAGCCCCAGCATTTT.

CDR3 coding DNA: TGTGCCAGCAGTGTAGGAGGGTCTAACTATGGCTACACCTTC. It specifies CASSVGGSNYGYTF. The chain couples TRBV2 to TRBJ1-2; D not resolved. There are 14 residues in the CDR3. V lost 4 bases, J lost 0 bases, and 9 bases lay in between. Germline V CDR1 and CDR2: SNHLY, FYNNEI.

The rearrangement joins TRBV6-1 to TRBJ1-1; the match to TRBD1 covers 9 bases. CDR1 and CDR2 from the germline V gene are MNHNS and SASEGT. Trimming removed 6 bases from V and 5 bases from J; junction bases left unmatched: 4. The length of the CDR3 is 13 residues. The CDR3 here is CASRGQGITEAFF. The CDR3 DNA sequence: TGTGCCAGCAGGGGACAGGGTATTACTGAAGCTTTCTTT.

V usage is TRBV6-6 and J usage is TRBJ2-7; 8 bases map to TRBD1. J was trimmed by 2 bases and V by 6 bases; bases with no gene match: 9. This CDR3 has 15 residues. The germline CDR1 and CDR2 sequences are MNHNY and SVGAGI (reference sequence). CDR3 amino acids: CASSLRTGPTYEQYF. The CDR3 DNA sequence: TGTGCCAGCAGCCTACGGACAGGGCCAACCTACGAGCAGTACTTC.

This clone was observed a handful of times. V and J are TRBV5-1 and TRBJ2-5, with 8 bases that match TRBD2. The CDR3 covers 14 residues. V lost 3 bases to trimming and J lost 4 bases; unmatched junction nucleotides: 5. Germline CDR1 is SGHRS and CDR2 is YFSETQ. The CDR3 nucleotides are TGCGCCAGCAGCTCGGGGGGGCCAAGAGAGACCCAGTACTTC. Residues: CASSSGGPRETQYF. Variable domain in full (rest from reference TRBV5-1 and TRBJ2-5): KAGVTQTPRYLIKTRGQQVTLSCSPISGHRSVSWYQQTPGQGLQFLFEYFSETQRNKGNFPGRFSGRQFSNSRSEMNVSTLELGDSALYLCASSSGGPRETQYFGPGTRLLVL.

This clone was seen a few times. The chain employs TRBV9 and TRBJ1-1, with TRBD1 as a possible D gene (5 bases). CDR1 is SGDLS and CDR2 is YYNGEE in the germline V gene. The V end was cut by 4 bases, the J end by 3 bases, with 7 bases between. This CDR3 comprises 12 residues. Here the CDR3 reads CASSPGDTEAFF. The CDR3 coding sequence is TGTGCCAGCAGCCCGGGGGACACTGAAGCTTTCTTT. The whole variable domain, filled in from reference TRBV9 and TRBJ1-1, reads DSGVTQTPKHLITATGQRVTLRCSPRSGDLSVYWYQQSLDQGLQFLIQYYNGEERAKGNILERFSAQQFPDLHSELNLSSLELGDSALYFCASSPGDTEAFFGQGTRLTVV.

This clone was found a few times. Here the CDR3 reads CASNRDRGSYEQYF. The CDR3 DNA follows: TGTGCCAGCAACCGGGACAGGGGGTCCTACGAGCAGTACTTC. The gene calls are TRBV2 and TRBJ2-7; TRBD1 agrees at 11 bases. The germline V gene has CDR1 SNHLY and CDR2 FYNNEI. Trimming at V came to 7 bases and at J to 1 base, leaving 3 bases not matched to a gene. The CDR3 sequence is 14 residues long.

The chain links TRBV29-1 to TRBJ2-6; TRBD2 matches 8 bases. The J segment lost 2 bases and the V segment lost 3 bases, leaving 0 bases of the junction unmatched. The CDR3 sequence is 14 residues long. Germline V gives CDR1 SQVTM, CDR2 ANQGSEA. The CDR3 DNA sequence: TGCAGCGTTGACGGGGGGGCTGGGGCCAACGTCCTGACTTTC. This gives the protein CSVDGGAGANVLTF. Full variable domain (outside the CDR3, taken from reference TRBV29-1 and TRBJ2-6): SAVISQKPSRDICQRGTSLTIQCQVDSQVTMMFWYRQQPGQSLTLIATANQGSEATYESGFVIDKFPISRPNLTFSTLTVSNMSPEDSSIYLCSVDGGAGANVLTFGAGSRLTVL.

This clone was seen a handful of times. The chain has TRBV5-1 and TRBJ1-1; D is unresolved. Trimming stripped 3 bases from V and 3 bases from J, with 12 bases between. This CDR3 is 14 amino acids long. Per the germline V gene, CDR1 is SGHRS and CDR2 is YFSETQ. The CDR3 loop is CASSSRLRDTEAFF. Written as DNA, the CDR3 is TGCGCCAGCAGCTCCCGACTCCGGGACACTGAAGCTTTCTTT.

The chain couples TRBV7-2 to TRBJ2-1; TRBD1 is a possible D gene (6 bases). The germline V gene encodes CDR1 SGHTA and CDR2 FQGNSA. Trimming shortened V by 8 bases and J by 0 bases, and 14 bases separated the two germline ends. The CDR3 extends over 15 amino acids. The CDR3 DNA is TGTGCCAGCCGCCTAACAGGGAGCTCCTACAATGAGCAGTTCTTC. It encodes CASRLTGSSYNEQFF.

This clone was seen a few times. This rearrangement joins TRBV5-5 to TRBJ2-5; no clear D. Deletions cut 0 bases from V and 7 bases from J, with 13 bases between. The CDR3 contains 14 residues. Germline CDR1 is SGHKS and CDR2 is YYEKEE (reference sequence). DNA of the CDR3: TGTGCCAGCAGCTTGGTACGCAGTCTTGGGACCCAGTACTTC. Protein sequence: CASSLVRSLGTQYF.

This clone occurred a few times. The chain employs TRBV7-3 and TRBJ2-7, with D possibly being TRBD1 (6 bases). The germline V gene encodes CDR1 SGHTA and CDR2 FQGTGA. V dropped 4 bases and J dropped 3 bases, with 22 bases sitting between them. The CDR3 consists of 17 residues. CDR3 DNA: TGTGCCAGCAGCTCCCCCCGGAGAGGGACAAGGTGCTACGAGCAGTACTTC. Its translation is CASSSPRRGTRCYEQYF.

The gene calls are TRBV6-1 and TRBJ2-7; D might be TRBD2 (6 bases). Trimming left V 7 bases short and J 5 bases short, with 18 bases between. Germline CDR1 reads MNHNS; CDR2 reads SASEGT. The CDR3 sequence is 14 residues long. CDR3 coding DNA: TGTGCCAGCAACCTTAGCGGCCCCGGAGACGAGCAGTACTTC. Translated: CASNLSGPGDEQYF.